This paragraph covers one T cell receptor beta chain sequence. Its antigen is still unknown. Profiling of TCR beta VDJ combinations and CDR3 sequences used genomic DNA as template. TCRdb independently ran MiXCR on the reads; one entry per CDR3 protein. The profile shows roughly 130,000 distinct CDR3 sequences, 48% of them singletons. The data derive from a study of CD8+CD57+ T cells in acquired aplastic anemia. Whole-study context: DNA from sorted CD4+ and CD8+ cells averaged around 3.5 ug. Healthy donors yielded about 10.8 million CD4+ cell reads on average. General observations from the study: Roughly 27 sequences, all CD8+ CDR3, were shared between patients and controls. Controls did not differ significantly from patients in CD8+ Simpson's diversity.

Source material: sorted CD4+, CD8+, or CD8+CD57+ T cells (not recorded which) from PBMCs. The TCR originated in a human donor in good health, serving as a control.

This CDR3 is CATSATGRTGEEQYF. The CDR3 nucleotides are TGTGCCACCAGTGCCACCGGTAGGACAGGAGAAGAGCAGTACTTC. The chain is built from TRBV24-1 and TRBJ2-7, with 7 bases matching TRBD1. CDR1 KGHDR and CDR2 SFDVKD come from the germline V gene. V lost 5 bases to trimming and J lost 7 bases; unmatched junction nucleotides: 13. The CDR3 runs 15 residues.